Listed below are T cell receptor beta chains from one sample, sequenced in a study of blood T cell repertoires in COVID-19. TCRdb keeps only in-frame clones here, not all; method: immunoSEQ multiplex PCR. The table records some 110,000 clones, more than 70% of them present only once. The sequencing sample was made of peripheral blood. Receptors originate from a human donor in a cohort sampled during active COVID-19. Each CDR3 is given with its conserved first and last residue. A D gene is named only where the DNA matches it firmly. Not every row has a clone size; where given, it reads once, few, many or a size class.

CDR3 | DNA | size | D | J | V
CASRSPGGVQPQHF | TGTGCCAGCAGGTCACCTGGCGGGGTACAGCCCCAGCATTTT | few | - | TRBJ1-5 | TRBV28
CASSDVTYSRYEQYF | TGCGCCAGCAGTGATGTTACTTACTCCCGCTACGAGCAGTACTTC | - | - | TRBJ2-7 | TRBV10-2
CASSQVYGGDTEAFF | TGCGCCAGCAGCCAAGTGTACGGGGGGGACACTGAAGCTTTCTTT | - | - | TRBJ1-1 | TRBV4-3
CASSGTFKKEKLFF | TGTGCCAGCAGTGGGACATTCAAAAAAGAAAAACTGTTTTTT | - | - | TRBJ1-4 | TRBV2
CASRSLPNPSTDTQYF | TGCGCCAGCAGAAGTTTGCCTAATCCAAGCACAGATACGCAGTATTTT | - | - | TRBJ2-3 | TRBV10-2
CASSPREGAVNTEAFF | TGCGCCAGCAGCCCCCGGGAGGGGGCGGTGAACACTGAAGCTTTCTTT | - | TRBD1 | TRBJ1-1 | TRBV4-1
CASTKTSGPYEQYF | TGTGCCAGCACCAAAACCAGCGGACCCTACGAGCAGTACTTC | - | - | TRBJ2-7 | TRBV7-9
CASMPSGQGYEQYF | TGTGCCAGTATGCCCAGTGGTCAGGGCTACGAGCAGTACTTC | - | - | TRBJ2-7 | TRBV19
CASSLPRARSDDTQYF | TGTGCCAGCAGCCTTCCGAGGGCTAGAAGCGACGATACGCAGTATTTT | - | - | TRBJ2-3 | TRBV9
CASSLQGSGNTIYF | TGTGCCAGCAGTTTACAGGGTTCCGGAAACACCATATATTTT | - | - | TRBJ1-3 | TRBV7-2
CASIASGNTGELFF | TGTGCCAGCATCGCTAGCGGGAACACCGGGGAGCTGTTTTTT | - | TRBD2 | TRBJ2-2 | TRBV5-4
CASSLGESGANVLTF | TGTGCCAGCAGCTTAGGGGAGTCTGGGGCCAACGTCCTGACTTTC | - | - | TRBJ2-6 | TRBV11-3
CASSLAQLTEAFF | TGTGCCAGCAGCTTAGCGCAACTCACTGAAGCTTTCTTT | - | - | TRBJ1-1 | TRBV13
CASSGGTAGNTIYF | TGCGCCAGCAGCGGGGGGACAGCAGGAAACACCATATATTTT | once | TRBD1 | TRBJ1-3 | TRBV5-1
CASSKPTGENSPLHF | TGTGCCAGTAGTAAACCGACAGGGGAAAATTCACCCCTCCACTTT | - | TRBD1 | TRBJ1-6 | TRBV19
CASSLYRSSYEQYF | TGTGCCAGCAGTTTATACCGGAGCTCCTACGAGCAGTACTTC | - | - | TRBJ2-7 | TRBV28